This T cell receptor beta chain was identified during a study of T cells in Graves' hyperthyroidism and ophthalmopathy. Study summary: Upon initial diagnosis and before any treatment, peripheral blood was collected.

Diagnostic decisions used clinical symptoms, serum thyroxine and TRAb, thyroid ultrasound and orbital computed tomography. Using about 10 ml of fresh peripheral blood, PBMCs were prepared. Trimming took 3 bases from V and 2 from J; bases not matched to a gene: 14. The CDR3 loop spans 19 amino acids. The germline CDR1 and CDR2 sequences are DFQATT and SNEGSKA (reference sequence). Whole-study findings and limits: Ophthalmopathy could be told apart from stable hyperthyroidism with a 13 V-J model.

At least ten counts were recorded for this clonotype. Its antigen is not identified. The TCR beta CDR3 regions underwent amplification using RNA transcripts as the source. The TCR CDR3 first-round RT-PCR relied on the HTBI primer set. TCRdb passed the multiplex PCR reads through MiXCR, listing each CDR3 protein once. The repertoire holds about 200,000 distinct CDR3 sequences, with more than 15% as singletons. Sequencing was carried out using blood. This TCR derives from a man aged 50 to 59 with Graves' hyperthyroidism. The rearrangement links TRBV20-1 to TRBJ2-3; TRBD2 matches at 13 bases. CDR3 in DNA: TGCAGTGCTAGCTACCACCGGCCGGGACTAGCGGGAACCACAGATACGCAGTATTTT. Protein: CSASYHRPGLAGTTDTQYF.